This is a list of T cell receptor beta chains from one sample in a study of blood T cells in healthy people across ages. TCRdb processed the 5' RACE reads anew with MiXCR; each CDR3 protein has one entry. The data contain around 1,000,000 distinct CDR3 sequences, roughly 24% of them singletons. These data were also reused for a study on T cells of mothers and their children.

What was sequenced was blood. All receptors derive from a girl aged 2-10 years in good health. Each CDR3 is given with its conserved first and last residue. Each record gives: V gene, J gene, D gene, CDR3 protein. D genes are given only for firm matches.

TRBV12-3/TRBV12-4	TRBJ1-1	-	CASSLQGGRTEAFF
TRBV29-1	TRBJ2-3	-	CSVGTQYF
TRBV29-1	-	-	CSVVKQNYEQYF
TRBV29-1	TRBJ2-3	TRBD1	CSVYRGPTDTQYF
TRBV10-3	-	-	CAINSDGYEQYF
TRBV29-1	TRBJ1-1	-	CRVRYREAPEAFF
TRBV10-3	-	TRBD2	CAISLPGLAGVSEQFF
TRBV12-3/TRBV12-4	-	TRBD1	CASSLAPQGKAYEQYF
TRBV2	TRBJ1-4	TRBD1	CASRFRTGGNEKLFF
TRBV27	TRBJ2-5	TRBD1	CASSLGDRGGTQYF
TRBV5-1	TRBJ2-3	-	CASSRRDGTTDTQYF
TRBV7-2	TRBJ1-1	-	CASSLVASEAFF
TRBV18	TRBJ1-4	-	CASSPQTENEKLFF
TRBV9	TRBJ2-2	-	CASSGGLLRTGELFF
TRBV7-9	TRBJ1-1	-	CASSLIYGVNTEAFF
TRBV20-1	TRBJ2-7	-	CSASSPEAGTTHEQYF
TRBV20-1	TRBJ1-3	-	CSANSRGSGNTIYF
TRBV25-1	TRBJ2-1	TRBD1	CASSEYRGFYNKQFF
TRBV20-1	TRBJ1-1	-	CSALPQGKEAFF
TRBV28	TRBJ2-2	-	CASGSYTGELFF
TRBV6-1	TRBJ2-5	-	CASQPGQETQYF
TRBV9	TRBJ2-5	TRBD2	CASSLGGASGGGRETQYF
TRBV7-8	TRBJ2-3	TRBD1	CASSLGTGDTDTQYF
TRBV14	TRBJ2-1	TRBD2	CASSPSSGRAKGFF
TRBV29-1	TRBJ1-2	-	CSGGDGDYTF
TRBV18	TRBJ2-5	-	CASSHYPGPNRPMQETQYF
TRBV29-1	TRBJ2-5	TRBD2	CSVEEGRGKGSQYF
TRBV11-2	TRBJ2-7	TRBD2	CASSFEAGAGEQYF
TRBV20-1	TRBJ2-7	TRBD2	CSARDPTSGSYEQYF
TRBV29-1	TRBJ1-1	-	CSAGQRMNTEAFF
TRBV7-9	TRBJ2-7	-	CASSIEPFPSEQYF
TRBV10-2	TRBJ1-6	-	CASSEVWDSPLHF
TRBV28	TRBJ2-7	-	CASSSTWEQYF
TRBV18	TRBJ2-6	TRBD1	CASSGQGASGANVLTF
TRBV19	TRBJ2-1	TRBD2	CASGLAGGPNEQFF
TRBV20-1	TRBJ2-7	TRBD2	CSASKYLGGLAGELSYEQYF
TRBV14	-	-	CASSHRYSEGYEQYF
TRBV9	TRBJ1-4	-	CASSALYRSAATNEKLFF
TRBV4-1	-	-	CASSRTTEFQETQYF
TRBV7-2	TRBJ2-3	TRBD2	CASSPSGSGRPDTQYF
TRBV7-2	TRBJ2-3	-	CASSLDWRDTQYF
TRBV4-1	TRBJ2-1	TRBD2	CASSQPLSGVKNNEQFF
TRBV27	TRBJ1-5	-	CASSLRGIGNQPQHF
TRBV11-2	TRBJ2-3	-	CASSLEKEADTQYF
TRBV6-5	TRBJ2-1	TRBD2	CASSYGGIAGGKYNEQFF
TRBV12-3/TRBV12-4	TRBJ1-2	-	CASSFKNERSYTF
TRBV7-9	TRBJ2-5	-	CASSQGPPRETQYF
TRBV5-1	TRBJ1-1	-	CASSLAGRVNTEAFF
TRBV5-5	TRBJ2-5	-	CASSSRDNNRGETQYF
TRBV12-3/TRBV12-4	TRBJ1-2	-	CASSLRRRSGSGYTF
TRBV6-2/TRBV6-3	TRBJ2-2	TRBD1	CASSYSPGTGVTGELFF
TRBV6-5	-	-	CASSYSKTKVAYNEQFF
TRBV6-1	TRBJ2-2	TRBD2	CASSLAGSAGELFF
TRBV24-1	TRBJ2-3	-	CATSGEGRPGPTPSYTDTQYF
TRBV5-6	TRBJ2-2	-	CASSLTAGELFF
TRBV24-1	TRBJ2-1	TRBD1	CATSPRGTGKLDEQFF
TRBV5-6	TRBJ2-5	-	CASSFAGTQYF